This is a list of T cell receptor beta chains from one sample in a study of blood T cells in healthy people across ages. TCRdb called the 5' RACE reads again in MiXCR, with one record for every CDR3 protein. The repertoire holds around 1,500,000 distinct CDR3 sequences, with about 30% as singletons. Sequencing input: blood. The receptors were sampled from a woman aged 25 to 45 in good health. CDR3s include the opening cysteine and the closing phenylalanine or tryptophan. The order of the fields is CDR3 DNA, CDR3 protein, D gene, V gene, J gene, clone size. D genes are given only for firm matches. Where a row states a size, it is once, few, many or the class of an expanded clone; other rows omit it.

DNA: TGCGCCAGCAGCTCTGAGTCGGGAGTCACCCTCCACTTT; CDR3: CASSSESGVTLHF; D: NA; V: TRBV5-1; J: TRBJ1-6; size: NA
DNA: TGTGCCAGCAGTCCTCCGACAGCCTTCGGTGGCTACACCTTC; CDR3: CASSPPTAFGGYTF; D: NA; V: TRBV27; J: TRBJ1-2; size: few
DNA: TGCGCCAGCAGCCAAGGACAGGGTGTGGACACTCAAGCTTTCTTT; CDR3: CASSQGQGVDTQAFF; D: TRBD1; V: TRBV4-1; J: TRBJ1-1; size: NA
DNA: TGTGCTAGTGTCCTCGGGACAGGGGCTTCTGGAAACACCATATATTTT; CDR3: CASVLGTGASGNTIYF; D: TRBD1; V: TRBV12-5; J: TRBJ1-3; size: few
DNA: TGTGCCAGCAGTTTAGTAACTGGCACACTCGGTCAGCCCCAGTATTTT; CDR3: CASSLVTGTLGQPQYF; D: NA; V: TRBV12-3/TRBV12-4; J: TRBJ2-3; size: once
DNA: TGTGCCAGCAAATCGGGACTTTACACAGATACGCAGTATTTT; CDR3: CASKSGLYTDTQYF; D: NA; V: TRBV9; J: TRBJ2-3; size: NA
DNA: TGTGCCACCAGCAGAGATACTGGAAACACCATATATTTT; CDR3: CATSRDTGNTIYF; D: NA; V: TRBV15; J: TRBJ1-3; size: few
DNA: TGTGCCTGGAGTGGACTAGCGCGGACGGGAGAGACCCAGTACTTC; CDR3: CAWSGLARTGETQYF; D: TRBD2; V: TRBV30; J: TRBJ2-5; size: NA
DNA: TGTGCCAGCAGCTCACCAGGGGGCTCACCCCTCCACTTT; CDR3: CASSSPGGSPLHF; D: TRBD1; V: TRBV11-2; J: TRBJ1-6; size: NA
DNA: TGTGCCAGCAGCTTGGGGGGGACTAGGTCCTACAATGAGCAGTTCTTC; CDR3: CASSLGGTRSYNEQFF; D: TRBD2; V: TRBV5-4; J: TRBJ2-1; size: NA
DNA: TGTGCCATCAGAAGCATAGGGGACAGTGAAGCTTTCTTT; CDR3: CAIRSIGDSEAFF; D: TRBD1; V: TRBV10-3; J: TRBJ1-1; size: once
DNA: TGCGCCAGCAGCTCCGGGACAGGAACGAGGGCAGATACGCAGTATTTT; CDR3: CASSSGTGTRADTQYF; D: TRBD1; V: TRBV5-1; J: TRBJ2-3; size: NA
DNA: TGTGCCAGCAGACTACTAGCGGGGTCATACAATGAGCAGTTCTTC; CDR3: CASRLLAGSYNEQFF; D: TRBD2; V: TRBV6-5; J: TRBJ2-1; size: many
DNA: TGCGCCAGCAACTTCACGGCGGGGGGGGCCTACGAGCAGTACTTC; CDR3: CASNFTAGGAYEQYF; D: TRBD2; V: TRBV5-1; J: TRBJ2-7; size: once
DNA: TGTGCCAGCAGCTTCCCCCTAGGGTGGGGCACAGTCTCCTACAATGAGCAGTTCTTC; CDR3: CASSFPLGWGTVSYNEQFF; D: NA; V: TRBV7-3; J: TRBJ2-1; size: NA
DNA: TGCGCCAGCAGCCGGGACAGCCAAAATGAAAAACTGTTTTTT; CDR3: CASSRDSQNEKLFF; D: TRBD1; V: TRBV5-1; J: TRBJ1-4; size: NA
DNA: TGTGCCAGCGGCAAAGACAGGGCCGGCACAGATACGCAGTATTTT; CDR3: CASGKDRAGTDTQYF; D: TRBD1; V: TRBV2; J: TRBJ2-3; size: NA
DNA: TGTGCCAGGACTAGCGGGAGGGCAGCGAGCTCCTACAATGAGCAGTTCTTC; CDR3: CARTSGRAASSYNEQFF; D: TRBD2; V: TRBV2; J: TRBJ2-1; size: few
DNA: TGTGCCAGCAGGCGGAGACAGGGAATGCCGCTTGATGGCTACACCTTC; CDR3: CASRRRQGMPLDGYTF; D: TRBD1; V: TRBV2; J: TRBJ1-2; size: NA
DNA: TGTGCCAGCAGCCGCCGTAGCGGGAGAGGAGATACGCAGTATTTT; CDR3: CASSRRSGRGDTQYF; D: TRBD2; V: TRBV12-3/TRBV12-4; J: TRBJ2-3; size: NA
DNA: TGTGCCACCATCGAGGAAAACATTCAGTACTTC; CDR3: CATIEENIQYF; D: NA; V: TRBV5-6; J: TRBJ2-4; size: few
DNA: TGCAGTGCTAGCCCCAGGACAGGGCTAAGCTATGGCTACACCTTC; CDR3: CSASPRTGLSYGYTF; D: TRBD1; V: TRBV20-1; J: TRBJ1-2; size: few
DNA: TGTGCCAGCAGTACCCTAGGACAGTCAGCTAACTATGGCTACACCTTC; CDR3: CASSTLGQSANYGYTF; D: NA; V: TRBV12-3/TRBV12-4; J: TRBJ1-2; size: many
DNA: TGTGCCAGCAGCCCTATCCGGACTAGCGACCACTTTGAGCTGTTTTTT; CDR3: CASSPIRTSDHFELFF; D: TRBD2; V: TRBV11-2; J: TRBJ2-2; size: NA
DNA: TGTGCCAGCAGCTCGTACGGGGGGGGGAATGAGCAGTTCTTC; CDR3: CASSSYGGGNEQFF; D: TRBD2; V: TRBV7-2; J: TRBJ2-1; size: NA
DNA: TGTGCCAGCAGTACCCGGGCCCGACCCCAGCATTTT; CDR3: CASSTRARPQHF; D: NA; V: TRBV28; J: TRBJ1-5; size: NA
DNA: TGTGCCAGCGGGACTGTCGACGAGCAGTACTTC; CDR3: CASGTVDEQYF; D: NA; V: TRBV6-6; J: TRBJ2-7; size: many
DNA: TGCAGCGTTGTCCTGCAAGGACAGGGGGCGAGTCCAGGCACTGAAGCTTTCTTT; CDR3: CSVVLQGQGASPGTEAFF; D: TRBD1; V: TRBV29-1; J: TRBJ1-1; size: NA
DNA: TGTGCCAGCAGGTACTTGGGGGATAAAGAGACCCAGTACTTC; CDR3: CASRYLGDKETQYF; D: NA; V: TRBV6-6; J: TRBJ2-5; size: NA